This record concerns one T cell receptor (beta chain) sequence. Original processing methods: Amplification of reference gene primers provided the estimated nucleated cell counts. Assay used: immunoSEQ multiplex PCR; TCRdb lists only in-frame clones, some missing. V and J calls and clone size follow that table, whereas D and trimming were derived from the DNA. Counted here are about 300,000 clones, about 82% occurring once; the ten biggest clones make up 1.5% to 2%. V gave up 6 bases and J gave up 3 bases; unmatched junction bases: 19. The CDR3 extends over 18 amino acids. Germline assignment: CDR1 KGHSH and CDR2 LQKENI. The data were obtained in a study of blood T cell repertoires in COVID-19. For the study at large: Samples came from the United States, Italy and Spain, spanning acute and convalescent COVID-19. The analysed material was cDNA or gDNA that came from T cells, B-cell-depleted T cells, or PBMCs.

This sequence originates from a woman in her fifties or sixties with acute or convalescent COVID-19. The chain combines TRBV18 with TRBJ2-7; 8 bases map to TRBD1. Sequenced input: peripheral blood. The CDR3 bases are TGTGCCAGCTCCCCCACCAAAGTCCCGCAGGGGGCTGTCTACGAGCAGTACTTC. It is translated as CASSPTKVPQGAVYEQYF. The whole variable domain, remainder taken from reference TRBV18 and TRBJ2-7, is NAGVMQNPRHLVRRRGQEARLRCSPMKGHSHVYWYRQLPEEGLKFMVYLQKENIIDESGMPKERFSAEFPKEGPSILRIQQVVRGDSAAYFCASSPTKVPQGAVYEQYFGPGTRLTVT.